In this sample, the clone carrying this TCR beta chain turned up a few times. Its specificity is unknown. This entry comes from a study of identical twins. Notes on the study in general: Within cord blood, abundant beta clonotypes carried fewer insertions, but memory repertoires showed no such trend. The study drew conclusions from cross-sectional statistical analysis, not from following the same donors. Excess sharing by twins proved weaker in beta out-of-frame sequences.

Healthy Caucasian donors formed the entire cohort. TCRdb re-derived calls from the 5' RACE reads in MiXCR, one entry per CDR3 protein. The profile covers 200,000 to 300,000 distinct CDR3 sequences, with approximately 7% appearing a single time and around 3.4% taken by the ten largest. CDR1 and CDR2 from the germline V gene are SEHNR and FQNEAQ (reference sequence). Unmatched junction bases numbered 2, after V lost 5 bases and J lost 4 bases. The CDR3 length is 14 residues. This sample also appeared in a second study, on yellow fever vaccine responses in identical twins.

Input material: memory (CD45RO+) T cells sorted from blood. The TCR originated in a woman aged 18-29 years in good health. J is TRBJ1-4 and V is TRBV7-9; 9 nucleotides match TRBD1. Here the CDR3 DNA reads TGTGCCAGCAGCCGGACAGGGGATAATGAAAAACTGTTTTTT. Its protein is CASSRTGDNEKLFF. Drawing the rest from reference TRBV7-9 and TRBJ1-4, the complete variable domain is DTGVSQNPRHKITKRGQNVTFRCDPISEHNRLYWYRQTLGQGPEFLTYFQNEAQLEKSRLLSDRFSAERPKGSFSTLEIQRTEQGDSAMYLCASSRTGDNEKLFFGSGTQLSVL.